Listed below are T cell receptor beta chains from one sample, sequenced in a study of blood T cell repertoires in COVID-19. Produced via immunoSEQ multiplex PCR; TCRdb's table is partial and in-frame only. The table has about 60,000 clones, over 75% seen once. The sample was peripheral blood. The receptors here all came from a man aged 45 to 65 with active COVID-19. CDR3s leave out the opening cysteine and the closing phenylalanine or tryptophan. The order of the fields is V gene, CDR3 protein.

v_call: TRBV10-3; cdr3_aa: AISEKGTGKGYT
v_call: TRBV9; cdr3_aa: ASSPGLYGPDTQY
v_call: TRBV29-1; cdr3_aa: SVIQGYGYT
v_call: TRBV18; cdr3_aa: ASSPGQGGLNQPQH
v_call: TRBV19; cdr3_aa: ASSTARQGIADTQY
v_call: TRBV14; cdr3_aa: ASSRRQGGNSPLH
v_call: TRBV11-2; cdr3_aa: ASSPRLDRANSPLH
v_call: TRBV28; cdr3_aa: ASSLNRVGGYT
v_call: TRBV5-4; cdr3_aa: ASSLAGTNYGYT
v_call: TRBV4-2; cdr3_aa: ASSQAGGGNQPQH